This note documents a single T cell receptor (beta chain) sequence. Its antigen is unidentified. Assay used: immunoSEQ multiplex PCR; TCRdb lists only in-frame clones, some missing. The repertoire includes about 110,000 clones, roughly 87% of them detected once, and roughly 10% sits in the top ten. This sample was included in a study of T cell responses to AZD1222 COVID-19 vaccine. Notes on the study in general: The donor group comprised mostly white British people and more females; the analysis possibly underestimated clonal diversity.

Germline lookup yields CDR1 SNHLY and CDR2 FYNNEI. V dropped 7 bases and J dropped 13 bases, with 20 bases sitting between them. The CDR3 extends over 12 amino acids. The receptor was isolated from an adult in good health. The gene calls are TRBV2 and TRBJ2-7; D is perhaps TRBD1 (6 bases). The sequencing used peripheral blood, collected on day 0 of AZD1222 vaccination. The CDR3 bases are TGTGCCAGCACCGTCCTCCCCGGACAGCCCTACTTC. It is translated as CASTVLPGQPYF.